The 5 T cell receptor beta chains given below trace back to one sample, sequenced in a study of CD8+CD57+ T cells in acquired aplastic anemia. It was patients with CD8+CD57+ cell expansion by flow cytometry who were chosen for sequencing. TCR beta VDJ and CDR3 profiles were obtained from a genomic DNA template. TCRdb re-analysed the reads in MiXCR, keeping a single row per CDR3 protein. The sample consists of hundreds of thousands of distinct CDR3 sequences, approximately 86% of them appearing once. The sequencing input was sorted CD4+, CD8+, or CD8+CD57+ T cells (not recorded which) from PBMCs. The receptor source for this set is a human donor with aplastic anemia.

Worth noting for this clonotype: Mismatch with germline at one junction end may stem from a read error. The chain combines TRBV5-4 with TRBJ2-1; 7 nucleotides line up with TRBD2. CDR3 length equals 16 residues. Germline-derived CDR1 and CDR2 are SGHNT and YYREEE (reference sequence). CDR3 loop: CASSFPSGGHYNEQFF. The CDR3 DNA reads TGTGCCAGCAGCTTTCCTAGCGGCGGACACTACAATGAGCAGTTCTTT.

For this clonotype: An end of the junction does not agree with germline; a read error may underlie this. This chain connects TRBV10-2 to TRBJ2-7; a possible D gene is TRBD1 (6 bases). CDR3 length: 13 amino acids. Germline lookup yields CDR1 WSHSY and CDR2 SAAADI. This CDR3 is CASSLVQGHEQYF. The CDR3 coding sequence is TGTGCCAGCAGTTTAGTTCAGGGGCACGAGCAGTACTTC.

The genes are TRBV2 and TRBJ2-3; possibly TRBD2 for D (6 bases). Germline V gene lookup returns CDR1 SNHLY and CDR2 FYNNEI. This CDR3 is 12 amino acids long. V lost 6 bases and J lost 6, with 10 bases in between. CDR3 residues: CASRVAGDTQYF. DNA of the CDR3: TGTGCCAGCAGGGTGGCGGGGGATACGCAGTATTTT.

Worth noting for this clonotype: The germline gene is not matched at one end of the junction; a read error may be the cause. This rearrangement joins TRBV7-3 to TRBJ2-1; 10 bases fit TRBD2. Germline CDR1 SGHTA, CDR2 FQGTGA. This CDR3 spans 15 amino acids. The CDR3 region is CASSIRSGRENEKFF. CDR3 nucleotides: TGTGCCAGCAGCATCCGAAGCGGGAGGGAGAATGAGAAGTTCTTC.

This chain connects TRBV20-1 to TRBJ1-1; D ambiguous. CDR3 length: 14 residues. The germline gives CDR1 DFQATT, CDR2 SNEGSKA (reference sequence). The ends were cut back, 2 bases at V and 1 base at J, with 11 bases in the middle. The CDR3 region has the DNA TGCAGTGCTAGACTGGCACAGAGGAACACTGAAGCTTTCTTT. This encodes CSARLAQRNTEAFF.